Described below is a single T cell receptor (beta chain) sequence and its context. This CDR3 comprises 17 residues. Losses at the gene ends were 4 bases for V and 2 bases for J; bases not matched to a gene: 5. Germline CDR1 is LNHDA and CDR2 is SQIVND (reference sequence). The data were obtained in a study of cytomegalovirus exposure and HLA in healthy donors. This PCR relied on a set of 60 Vbeta primers and 13 Jbeta primers. Clones were read by immunoSEQ multiplex PCR, and TCRdb kept only the in-frame ones, dropping some. The repertoire has about 220,000 clones, more than 75% of them found once; the top ten carry 5.4%.

What was sequenced was PBMCs. V usage is TRBV19 and J usage is TRBJ2-7; 16 nucleotides match TRBD2. This receptor was obtained from a woman aged 40 to 50 in good health and CMV-seropositive. The CDR3 reads CASSRSGTSGRAYEQYF. CDR3 DNA: TGTGCCAGTAGTAGATCCGGGACTAGCGGGAGGGCCTACGAGCAGTACTTC.